The sequence of this TCR beta chain was determined in a study of blood T cell repertoires in COVID-19. Assay used: immunoSEQ multiplex PCR; TCRdb lists only in-frame clones, some missing. The data hold 270,000 or so clones, with 75% to 90% observed a single time. V lost 5 bases and J lost 5, with 10 bases in between. Germline-derived CDR1 and CDR2 are SGHTA and FQGTGA. CDR3 size: 13 residues. Sequencing used peripheral blood. The chain combines TRBV7-3 with TRBJ2-1; TRBD1 is a possible D gene (5 bases). The sequence was collected from a man aged 40-49 years with acute or convalescent COVID-19. The CDR3 bases are TGTGCCAGCAGCCTAGGGGTAAACAATGAGCAGTTCTTC. This translates into CASSLGVNNEQFF.